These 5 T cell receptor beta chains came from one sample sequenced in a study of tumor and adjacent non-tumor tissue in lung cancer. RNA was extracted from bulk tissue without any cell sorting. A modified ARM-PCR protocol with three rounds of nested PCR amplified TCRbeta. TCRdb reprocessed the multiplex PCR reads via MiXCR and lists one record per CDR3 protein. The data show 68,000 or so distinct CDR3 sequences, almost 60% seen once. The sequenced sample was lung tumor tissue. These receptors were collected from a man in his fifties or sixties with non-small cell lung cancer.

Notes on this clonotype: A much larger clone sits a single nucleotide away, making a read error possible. CDR3 in DNA: TGCGCCAGCAACGAAGAAACAACAGATACGCAGTATTTT. Translating it yields CASNEETTDTQYF. The chain carries TRBV5-1 and TRBJ2-3; D call uncertain. CDR1 is SGHRS, CDR2 YFSETQ, per germline. This CDR3 spans 13 amino acids. Trimming pared 6 bases from V and 3 bases from J, leaving 11 bases between.

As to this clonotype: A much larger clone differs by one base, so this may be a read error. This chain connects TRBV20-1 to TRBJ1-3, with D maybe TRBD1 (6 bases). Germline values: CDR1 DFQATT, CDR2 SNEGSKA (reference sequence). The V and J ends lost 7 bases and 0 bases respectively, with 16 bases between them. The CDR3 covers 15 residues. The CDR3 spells CSVRQDSISGNTIYF. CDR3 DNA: TGCAGTGTTAGGCAGGACAGCATCTCTGGAAACACCATATATTTT.

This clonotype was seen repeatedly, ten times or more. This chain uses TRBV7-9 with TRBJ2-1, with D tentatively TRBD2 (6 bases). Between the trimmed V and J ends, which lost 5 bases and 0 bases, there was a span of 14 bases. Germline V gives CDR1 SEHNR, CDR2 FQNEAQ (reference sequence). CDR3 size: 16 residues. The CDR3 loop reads CASSPLGGSSYNEQFF. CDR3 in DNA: TGTGCCAGCAGCCCCCTTGGGGGGAGCTCCTACAATGAGCAGTTCTTC. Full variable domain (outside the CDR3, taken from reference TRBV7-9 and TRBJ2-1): DTGVSQNPRHKITKRGQNVTFRCDPISEHNRLYWYRQTLGQGPEFLTYFQNEAQLEKSRLLSDRFSAERPKGSFSTLEIQRTEQGDSAMYLCASSPLGGSSYNEQFFGPGTRLTVL.

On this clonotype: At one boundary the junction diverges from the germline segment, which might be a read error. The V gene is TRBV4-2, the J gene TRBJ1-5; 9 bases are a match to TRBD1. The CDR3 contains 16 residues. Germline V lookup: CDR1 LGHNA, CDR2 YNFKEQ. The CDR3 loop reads CASSPRTGATNQPQHF. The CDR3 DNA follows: TGTGCCAGCAGCCCTAGGACAGGGGCCACTAATCAGCCTCAGCATTTT.

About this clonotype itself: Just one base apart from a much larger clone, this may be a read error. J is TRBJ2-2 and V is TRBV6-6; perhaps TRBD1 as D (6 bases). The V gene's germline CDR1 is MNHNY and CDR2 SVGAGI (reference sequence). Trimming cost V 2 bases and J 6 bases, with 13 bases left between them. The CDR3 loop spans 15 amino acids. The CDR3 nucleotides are TGTGCCAGCAGTTACAAGCCCAGGGGCGCCGGGGAGCTGTTTTTT. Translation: CASSYKPRGAGELFF.